This is a list of T cell receptor beta chains from one sample in a study of shared clonotypes between healthy human individuals. Repertoires were generated with immunoSEQ multiplex PCR, while TCRdb's copy carries only in-frame clones and drops some. The sample includes about 2 million clones, 95% seen only once; the top ten take more than 0.1%. Material: naive CD4+ T cells sorted from blood. The receptors were gathered from a man aged 18 to 29 in good health. The CDR3 runs from the conserved cysteine through the conserved F or W. A D gene is named only where the DNA matches it firmly. A clone size is listed for some rows: how often the clone was seen (once, few, many), or a class if it is expanded.

v_gene,j_gene,abundance,len,d_gene,CDR3nt,CDR3aa
TRBV7-6,TRBJ2-5,NA,16,NA,TGTGCCAGCAGCTTAAGTCCTAGGTTTCCCCAAGAGACCCAGTACTTC,CASSLSPRFPQETQYF
TRBV13,TRBJ1-2,once,15,NA,TGTGCCAGCAGCTTGGGTGTACAGGGACTATATGGCTACACCTTC,CASSLGVQGLYGYTF
TRBV6-5,TRBJ2-7,NA,13,NA,TGTGCCAGCAGTCCGGGGGTGGAGTACGAGCAGTACTTC,CASSPGVEYEQYF
TRBV6-5,TRBJ2-7,NA,14,TRBD2,TGTGCCAGCAGCCCTACTAGCGGGAGTTACGAGCAGTACTTC,CASSPTSGSYEQYF
TRBV29-1,TRBJ2-2,NA,15,TRBD1,TGCAGCGCCAAGACGGACAGGGGAGGGACCGGGGAGCTGTTTTTT,CSAKTDRGGTGELFF
TRBV19,TRBJ1-2,NA,17,NA,TGTGCCAGTAGTATAGATCCCCGCCCGACCACTAACTATGGCTACACCTTC,CASSIDPRPTTNYGYTF
TRBV7-2,TRBJ2-7,NA,15,NA,TGTGCCAGCAGTTCACAGGCTAGCGCCCCCTACGAGCAGTACTTC,CASSSQASAPYEQYF
TRBV18,TRBJ2-1,NA,14,NA,TGTGCCAGCTCACCACCGCAGGACTGGAATGAGCAGTTCTTC,CASSPPQDWNEQFF
TRBV5-1,TRBJ2-5,once,14,NA,TGCGCCAGCAGCTTGGTCATAGGGGAAGAGACCCAGTACTTC,CASSLVIGEETQYF
TRBV2,TRBJ2-3,NA,17,TRBD2,TGTGCCAGCAGTAGACGACTAGCGGGAGGACGAACAGATACGCAGTATTTT,CASSRRLAGGRTDTQYF
TRBV4-1,TRBJ2-7,NA,14,NA,TGCGCCAGCAGCCAAGGAGACAACTCCTACGAGCAGTACTTC,CASSQGDNSYEQYF
TRBV30,TRBJ1-4,NA,18,NA,TGTGCCTGGAGTGTTACTTGGGGGGGCCCTGCAACTAATGAAAAACTGTTTTTT,CAWSVTWGGPATNEKLFF
TRBV7-5,TRBJ1-2,NA,14,NA,TGTGCCAGAAGCTTTAGGGCCCGCGACTATGGCTACACCTTC,CARSFRARDYGYTF
TRBV11-3,TRBJ2-2,NA,13,NA,TGTGCCAGCAGCCCCTCTTACGCCGGGGAGCTGTTTTTT,CASSPSYAGELFF
TRBV9,TRBJ2-3,NA,15,NA,TGTGCCAGCAGCGTCGGGTCCCGAGACACAGATACGCAGTATTTT,CASSVGSRDTDTQYF
TRBV14,TRBJ2-6,NA,15,NA,TGTGCCAGCAGCCACATTGGGGGTGGGGCCAACGTCCTGACTTTC,CASSHIGGGANVLTF
TRBV6-6,TRBJ1-2,once,13,TRBD1,TGTGCCAGCAGTTCTCAAGGGGGCGGTGGCTACACCTTC,CASSSQGGGGYTF
TRBV5-1,TRBJ2-2,NA,17,NA,TGCGCCAGCAGCTTGGACAGGGTCTTCTCCTATTCCGGGGAGCTGTTTTTT,CASSLDRVFSYSGELFF
TRBV6-4,TRBJ1-5,NA,13,NA,TGTGCCAGCTCCCGGGGGGCAGGTCAGCCCCAGCATTTT,CASSRGAGQPQHF
TRBV5-6,TRBJ2-1,NA,14,NA,TGTGCCAGTTCTGCGTGGTTCCCCTACAATGAGCAGTTCTTC,CASSAWFPYNEQFF
TRBV30,TRBJ1-2,NA,11,NA,TGTGCCTGGAGTGTGGGTGGTGGCTACACCTTC,CAWSVGGGYTF
TRBV5-4,TRBJ2-7,once,16,TRBD1,TGTGCCAGCAGTCCCTACTCCGGGACAGGGTCCTACGAGCAGTACTTC,CASSPYSGTGSYEQYF
TRBV19,TRBJ1-5,NA,13,NA,TGTGCCAGTGCCGATTCAATTAATCAGCCCCAGCATTTT,CASADSINQPQHF
TRBV6-1,TRBJ2-1,NA,12,NA,TGTGCCAGCAGAGACGGATACAATGAGCAGTTCTTC,CASRDGYNEQFF
TRBV11-2,TRBJ1-5,NA,15,TRBD1,TGTGCCAGCAGCTTTACAGGGGGAGGGAATCAGCCCCAGCATTTT,CASSFTGGGNQPQHF
TRBV30,TRBJ1-4,NA,12,NA,TGTGCCTGGAGTCCTGCCGGGGAAAAACTGTTTTTT,CAWSPAGEKLFF
TRBV10-3,TRBJ2-7,NA,15,TRBD2,TGTGCCACGCCGGGACTACCAACGAACAGCTACGAGCAGTACTTC,CATPGLPTNSYEQYF
TRBV12-5,TRBJ1-1,NA,13,NA,TGTGCTAGTGGTTTGCAAGGGATCACTGAAGCTTTCTTT,CASGLQGITEAFF
TRBV5-6,TRBJ2-3,NA,15,TRBD2,TGTGCCAGCTGCGAGACTAGCGGGAGCACAGATACGCAGTATTTT,CASCETSGSTDTQYF
TRBV4-1,TRBJ2-5,NA,13,TRBD1,TGCGCCAGCAGCACGACAGGGACAGAGACCCAGTACTTC,CASSTTGTETQYF
TRBV11-3,TRBJ2-2,NA,16,TRBD1,TGTGCCAGCAGCTTAGCAGGGACAGGGAACACCGGGGAGCTGTTTTTT,CASSLAGTGNTGELFF